A single sample is the source of the 28 T cell receptor beta chains below, sequenced in a study of CD8 T cells in Susac syndrome. After extraction with the RNeasy kit, about 0.45 to 1 ug of the RNA was reverse transcribed using random hexamers. TCRdb analysed the immunoSEQ multiplex PCR reads with MiXCR anew, one entry per CDR3 protein. The sample shows some 60,000 distinct CDR3 sequences, more than 80% of them seen only once. The sequenced sample consisted of CD8+ T cells from PBMCs. Receptor source: a human donor in good health.

V is TRBV5-4 and J is TRBJ2-7, with 7 positions matching TRBD1. The germline V gene has CDR1 SGHNT and CDR2 YYREEE (reference sequence). J lost 0 bases, V lost 4 bases, and 7 bases had no gene match. The CDR3 totals 15 residues. CDR3 loop: CASSPGQVPSYEQYF. In nucleotides, the CDR3 is TGTGCCAGCAGCCCTGGACAGGTCCCCTCCTACGAGCAGTACTTC.

This chain links TRBV7-9 with TRBJ2-3, with D perhaps TRBD2 (6 bases). CDR1 is SEHNR, CDR2 FQNEAQ, per germline (reference sequence). The CDR3 sequence is 16 residues long. V gave up 6 bases and J gave up 0 bases, with 16 bases separating them. For the CDR3, the DNA is TGTGCCAGCAGGCTTAGGGGCGGGGCCAGCACAGATACGCAGTATTTT. Translated: CASRLRGGASTDTQYF.

The chain links TRBV9 to TRBJ1-1; maybe TRBD1 (5 bases). The CDR3 runs 15 residues. V gave up 0 bases and J gave up 2 bases, with 11 bases separating them. Per the germline V gene, CDR1 is SGDLS and CDR2 is YYNGEE. DNA for the CDR3: TGTGCCAGCAGCGTAGTGCCAGGGCCTAACACTGAAGCTTTCTTT. Translation gives CASSVVPGPNTEAFF. Full variable domain (outside the CDR3, taken from reference TRBV9 and TRBJ1-1): DSGVTQTPKHLITATGQRVTLRCSPRSGDLSVYWYQQSLDQGLQFLIQYYNGEERAKGNILERFSAQQFPDLHSELNLSSLELGDSALYFCASSVVPGPNTEAFFGQGTRLTVV.

The rearrangement joins TRBV7-9 to TRBJ1-1; D unresolved. Germline CDR1 is SEHNR and CDR2 is FQNEAQ (reference sequence). V lost 3 bases, J lost 8 bases, and 7 bases lay in between. The CDR3 is 11 amino acids. DNA for the CDR3: TGTGCCAGCAGCTTTACAGTGGAAGCTTTCTTT. This codes for CASSFTVEAFF. Complete variable domain (other parts from reference TRBV7-9 and TRBJ1-1): DTGVSQNPRHKITKRGQNVTFRCDPISEHNRLYWYRQTLGQGPEFLTYFQNEAQLEKSRLLSDRFSAERPKGSFSTLEIQRTEQGDSAMYLCASSFTVEAFFGQGTRLTVV.

J is TRBJ2-3 and V is TRBV6-5, with D unresolved. Germline lookup yields CDR1 MNHEY and CDR2 SVGAGI. The CDR3 sequence is 14 residues long. Trimming left V 2 bases short and J 0 bases short, with 6 bases between. This chain's CDR3 is CASSYEESTDTQYF. CDR3 bases: TGTGCCAGCAGTTACGAAGAAAGCACAGATACGCAGTATTTT.

The chain has TRBV7-9 and TRBJ1-2; 8 positions match TRBD1. J was trimmed by 6 bases and V by 5 bases; bases with no gene match: 2. The length of the CDR3 is 12 residues. Per the germline V gene, CDR1 is SEHNR and CDR2 is FQNEAQ (reference sequence). Here the CDR3 DNA reads TGTGCCAGCAGCACGACAGGGGATGGCTACACCTTC. Amino acids: CASSTTGDGYTF.

The chain employs TRBV7-9 and TRBJ2-7; no reliable D call. Germline values: CDR1 SEHNR, CDR2 FQNEAQ (reference sequence). CDR3 length: 12 amino acids. The V and J ends lost 1 base and 3 bases respectively, with 4 bases between them. CDR3 DNA: TGTGCCAGCAGCTTAGGGGACTACGAGCAGTACTTC. Translated: CASSLGDYEQYF.

The chain couples TRBV6-2 or TRBV6-3 to TRBJ2-3; D ambiguous. Trimming cost V 7 bases and J 1 base, with 6 bases left between them. Germline V gives CDR1 MNHEY, CDR2 SVGEGT. The length of the CDR3 is 12 residues. The CDR3 reads CASTRGTDTQYF. The CDR3 bases are TGTGCCAGCACGCGCGGCACAGATACGCAGTATTTT.

The CDR3 coding sequence is TGCAGTGCGTGGGAGGACAGGTTATACACTGAAGCTTTCTTT. It specifies CSAWEDRLYTEAFF. The chain couples TRBV20-1 to TRBJ1-1; 7 nucleotides line up with TRBD1. Losses at the gene ends were 6 bases for V and 3 bases for J; bases not matched to a gene: 10. This CDR3 is 14 amino acids long. In germline, CDR1 is DFQATT, CDR2 SNEGSKA (reference sequence).

This chain uses TRBV7-9 with TRBJ2-1; D might be TRBD1 (6 bases). The CDR3 covers 18 residues. Looked up from germline, CDR1 is SEHNR and CDR2 is FQNEAQ (reference sequence). Trimming took off 5 bases at V and 3 bases at J, with 23 bases between the two ends. This CDR3 is CASSPRQVRNGLYNEQFF. CDR3 bases: TGTGCCAGCAGCCCCCGACAGGTCCGGAACGGACTCTACAATGAGCAGTTCTTC.

This chain links TRBV7-7 with TRBJ2-7, with D perhaps matching TRBD2 (5 bases). The germline gives CDR1 SSHAT, CDR2 FNYEAQ (reference sequence). V lost 3 bases and J lost 3, with 9 bases in between. This CDR3 contains 13 residues. CDR3 DNA sequence: TGTGCCAGCAGCTTGCAAGGAGGCTACGAGCAGTACTTC. Protein sequence: CASSLQGGYEQYF.

V is TRBV28 and J is TRBJ2-1; D might be TRBD1 (5 bases). V was trimmed by 3 bases and J by 7 bases, leaving 10 bases between them. Germline CDR1 reads MDHEN; CDR2 reads SYDVKM. There are 13 residues in the CDR3. The CDR3 DNA is TGTGCCAGCAGTTTTTTTAAGGGGAATGAGCAGTTCTTC. Its protein product is CASSFFKGNEQFF.

The chain has TRBV4-1 and TRBJ1-6; TRBD1 might be the D (6 bases). The CDR3 is 15 amino acids. Germline loops: CDR1 MGHRA, CDR2 YSYEKL. With 5 bases removed from V and 5 bases from J, the gap between germline ends came to 13 bases. CDR3 DNA: TGCGCCAGCAGCTTACGGGACATAGATAATTCACCCCTCCACTTT. Its protein product is CASSLRDIDNSPLHF.

The gene calls are TRBV6-2 or TRBV6-3 and TRBJ2-5; D is ambiguous. Trimming pared 2 bases from V and 2 bases from J, leaving 12 bases between. The CDR3 consists of 15 residues. Germline loops: CDR1 MNHEY, CDR2 SVGEGT. The CDR3: CASSYPGIEQETQYF. Here the CDR3 DNA reads TGTGCCAGCAGTTACCCAGGAATTGAACAAGAGACCCAGTACTTC.

Points on this clonotype: The junction departs from germline at one end; a sequencing error may be responsible. The chain joins TRBV7-9 to TRBJ2-3, with 9 bases matching TRBD2. The germline V gene has CDR1 SEHNR and CDR2 FQNEAQ (reference sequence). The CDR3 consists of 16 residues. The CDR3, as DNA: TGTGCCAGCAGCCTAGCGACTAGCGGAGGCACAGATACGCAGTATTTT. Translation: CASSLATSGGTDTQYF.

The gene calls are TRBV12-3 or TRBV12-4 and TRBJ2-1; tentatively, D is TRBD1 (5 bases). This CDR3 contains 15 residues. The V and J ends lost 6 bases and 2 bases respectively, with 14 bases between them. This chain's CDR3 is CASSPPGSTYNEQFF. CDR3 sequence (DNA): TGTGCCAGCAGCCCCCCAGGGTCTACCTACAATGAGCAGTTCTTC.

This rearrangement joins TRBV28 to TRBJ1-2; D not resolved. Germline V gives CDR1 MDHEN, CDR2 SYDVKM. V was clipped by 7 bases and J by 6 bases, with 21 bases between them. The CDR3 contains 15 residues. The CDR3 loop reads CASTVQRGTIDGYTF. In nucleotides, the CDR3 is TGTGCCAGCACCGTGCAGCGAGGCACGATCGATGGCTACACCTTC.

V is TRBV3-1 and J is TRBJ1-1, with 8 nucleotides matching TRBD1. The CDR3 spans 14 residues. V shed 4 bases and J 6 bases; nucleotides not matched to a gene: 7. Germline loops: CDR1 LGHDT, CDR2 YNNKEL (reference sequence). In nucleotides, the CDR3 is TGTGCCAGCAGCCCAACAGGGGGGTGGGCTGAAGCTTTCTTT. Encoded protein: CASSPTGGWAEAFF.

This chain joins TRBV29-1 and TRBJ2-2; D might be TRBD1 or TRBD2, each matching 5 bases. The CDR3 extends over 12 amino acids. The V and J ends lost 1 base and 5 bases respectively, with 5 bases between them. Germline V gene lookup returns CDR1 SQVTM and CDR2 ANQGSEA. Here the CDR3 reads CSVEGGTGELFF. CDR3 in DNA: TGCAGCGTTGAAGGGGGGACCGGGGAGCTGTTTTTT.

The V and J genes are TRBV7-9 and TRBJ2-7, with D unresolved. The CDR3 covers 14 residues. The V gene's germline CDR1 is SEHNR and CDR2 FQNEAQ (reference sequence). V shed 4 bases and J shed 2 bases, with 12 bases lying between them. Here the CDR3 DNA reads TGTGCCAGCAGCTCTTATCAGCCCCCCTACGAGCAGTACTTC. Its translation is CASSSYQPPYEQYF.

This chain connects TRBV4-3 to TRBJ2-7, with TRBD2 identical over 8 bases. Per germline, CDR1 LGHNA and CDR2 YSLEER. The CDR3 consists of 16 residues. V was clipped by 0 bases and J by 3 bases; unmatched bases: 7. As DNA, the CDR3 is TGCGCCAGCAGCCAAGATCGCGGGGGGACCCTCTACGAGCAGTACTTC. Translating gives CASSQDRGGTLYEQYF.

This clonotype showed up just once. This chain connects TRBV5-6 to TRBJ1-6; TRBD1 aligns across 12 bases. Germline-derived CDR1 and CDR2 are SGHDT and YYEEEE. The CDR3 consists of 17 residues. V shed 4 bases, J shed 7 bases, and the junction held 9 bases outside the gene matches. The CDR3 loop is CASSPIRDRGLNSPLHF. DNA for the CDR3: TGTGCCAGCAGCCCAATCAGGGACAGGGGGCTAAATTCACCCCTCCACTTT.

V and J are TRBV6-6 and TRBJ2-3; D might be TRBD2 (6 bases). The length of the CDR3 is 14 residues. CDR1 MNHNY and CDR2 SVGAGI come from the germline V gene (reference sequence). V lost 5 bases and J lost 4, with 13 bases in between. The CDR3 reads CASSPRLEADTQYF. The DNA of the CDR3 is TGTGCCAGCAGTCCTCGACTAGAAGCAGATACGCAGTATTTT.

V is TRBV12-3 or TRBV12-4 and J is TRBJ2-3; 11 bases map to TRBD2. V shed 8 bases, J shed 3 bases, and the junction held 4 bases outside the gene matches. The CDR3 is 14 residues long. In DNA, the CDR3 is TGTGCCAGCTATAGCGGGGGGGCTACAGATACGCAGTATTTT. This sequence encodes CASYSGGATDTQYF.

V usage is TRBV19 and J usage is TRBJ2-3; perhaps TRBD2 as D (5 bases). The V gene lost 5 bases and the J gene lost 6 bases, with 18 bases spanning the gap. This CDR3 is built from 15 residues. Germline CDR1 LNHDA, CDR2 SQIVND (reference sequence). The CDR3: CASSPRLPPTDTQYF. The CDR3 nucleotides read TGTGCCAGTAGTCCCCGACTACCCCCAACGGATACGCAGTATTTT.

This clonotype occurred once. J is TRBJ2-2 and V is TRBV12-3 or TRBV12-4; D perhaps matches TRBD1 (7 bases). Trimming pared 5 bases from V and 3 bases from J, leaving 13 bases between. This CDR3 has 15 residues. In nucleotides, the CDR3 is TGTGCCAGCAGTGGCGGGACAGAAGACACCGGGGAGCTGTTTTTT. Protein product: CASSGGTEDTGELFF.

V is TRBV9 and J is TRBJ2-1; maybe TRBD1 (7 bases). Germline CDR1 is SGDLS and CDR2 is YYNGEE. Trimming took off 1 base at V and 8 bases at J, with 16 bases between the two ends. The CDR3 consists of 15 residues. The CDR3: CASSVSGGPRDEQFF. The DNA for the CDR3 is TGTGCCAGCAGCGTATCAGGGGGGCCTAGGGATGAGCAGTTCTTC.

This chain joins TRBV6-2 or TRBV6-3 and TRBJ2-1; weak D call: TRBD2 (6 bases). The CDR3 has 15 amino acids. The V gene's germline CDR1 is MNHEY and CDR2 SVGEGT. Trimming took 4 bases from V and 4 from J, leaving 14 bases between them. The DNA for the CDR3 is TGTGCCAGCAGTTGGCGGGACGGCCTTTACAATGAGCAGTTCTTC. Its translation is CASSWRDGLYNEQFF.